This T cell receptor (beta chain) was captured in a study of spatial heterogeneity in lung cancer. Study-level findings and limits: Tumoral mutation counts were tracked by counts of expanded intratumoral alpha and beta TCRs. Tumor T cell coverage was estimated at roughly 6.5% for alpha and 13% for beta chains. Ubiquitous and regional expanded TCR counts mirrored ubiquitous and regional nonsynonymous mutation counts, respectively.

TCRdb ran MiXCR on the 5' RACE reads and lists one entry per CDR3 protein. Counted here are 20,000 to 25,000 distinct CDR3 sequences, 5% to 7% occurring once; the ten biggest clones make up approximately 10%. Stated time point: sample taken at primary tumor resection. Whole RNA, isolated from tumor, nontumor lung or frozen PBMC, was sequenced without prior sorting. Per the germline V gene, CDR1 is SEHNR and CDR2 is FQNEAQ (reference sequence). CDR3 size: 14 residues. The germline V and J ends were trimmed by 5 bases and 2 bases, with 12 bases remaining between them. This clonotype was observed many times. The antigen is undetermined.

This TCR came from a male donor with early-stage non-small cell lung cancer. The chain has TRBV7-9 and TRBJ2-5; D perhaps matches TRBD1 (6 bases). Specimen: lung tumor tissue, collected at surgery. The CDR3 here is CASSPWGPQETQYF. In DNA, the CDR3 is TGTGCCAGCAGCCCGTGGGGGCCTCAAGAGACCCAGTACTTC.